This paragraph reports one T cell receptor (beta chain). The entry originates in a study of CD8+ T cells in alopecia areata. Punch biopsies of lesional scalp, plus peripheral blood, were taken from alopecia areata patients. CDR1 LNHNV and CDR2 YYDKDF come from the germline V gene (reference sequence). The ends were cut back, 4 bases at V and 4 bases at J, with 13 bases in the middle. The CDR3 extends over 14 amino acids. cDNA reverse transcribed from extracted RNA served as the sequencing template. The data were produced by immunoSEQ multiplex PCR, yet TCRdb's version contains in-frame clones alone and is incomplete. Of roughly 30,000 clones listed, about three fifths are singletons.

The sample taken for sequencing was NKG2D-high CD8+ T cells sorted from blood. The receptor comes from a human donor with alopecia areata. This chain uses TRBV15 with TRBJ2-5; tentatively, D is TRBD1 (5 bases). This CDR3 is CATSTGQGGETQYF. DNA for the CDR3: TGTGCCACCAGCACGGGCCAGGGCGGAGAGACCCAGTACTTC.